This TCR beta chain comes out of a study of tumor-infiltrating lymphocytes in oesophageal squamous cell carcinoma. This clonotype has just a few counts. The junction and the germline gene differ at one end; a read error may be behind it. The CDR3 has 13 amino acids. CDR1 and CDR2 (germline): SGHVS, FNYEAQ. Via MiXCR, TCRdb re-called the PCR reads, giving one row per CDR3 protein. This table holds approximately 15,000 distinct CDR3 sequences, roughly 49% found once. This receptor was taken from a male donor with esophageal squamous cell carcinoma. V and J are TRBV7-6 and TRBJ2-7; D not certain. The J call may be faulty, since TRBJ2-1 better matches the DNA end. The sample consisted of esophageal tumor tissue. CDR3 in DNA: TGTGCTAGCAGCTTACGTCGAAACAATGAGCAGTTCTTC. Translated, it gives CASSLRRNNEQFF.